This is a list of T cell receptor beta chains from one sample in a study of T cells after yellow fever vaccination. TCRdb redid the calling of the 5' RACE reads with MiXCR, one entry per CDR3 protein. This table has 500,000 to 700,000 distinct CDR3 sequences, about 19% appearing once. The starting material was PBMCs, obtained 15 days after the yellow fever booster vaccination. Every receptor here comes from a man aged 30 to 39 who received the YFV17D yellow fever vaccine. CDR3s include the opening cysteine and the closing phenylalanine or tryptophan. Fields, in order: D gene, J gene, clone size, V gene, CDR3 DNA, CDR3 protein. A D gene is named only where the DNA matches it firmly. Clone size is shown for a subset of rows, as once, few, many or a class of expanded clone.

TRBD1 | TRBJ2-5 | - | TRBV7-2 | TGTGCCACCGGACAGGGGGGGCAAGAGACCCAGTACTTC | CATGQGGQETQYF
TRBD1 | TRBJ1-2 | few | TRBV20-1 | TGCAGTGCTAGAGGCCCTCTTCTGGACAGGCATGGCTACACCTTC | CSARGPLLDRHGYTF
TRBD2 | TRBJ2-1 | few | TRBV24-1 | TGTGCCACCAGTGACTACAGCGGGAGGGCTTACAATGAGCAGTTCTTC | CATSDYSGRAYNEQFF
- | TRBJ2-2 | - | TRBV9 | TGTGCCAGCAGCTGGACCTCGAACACCGGGGAGCTGTTTTTT | CASSWTSNTGELFF
- | TRBJ2-5 | many | TRBV27 | TGTGCCAGCAGCTTAGGTTTCCAAGAGACCCAGTACTTC | CASSLGFQETQYF
TRBD2 | TRBJ2-2 | few | TRBV11-1 | TGTGCCAGCAGCACCCGTTTACAGCGGGAGTCGAACACCGGGGAGCTGTTTTTT | CASSTRLQRESNTGELFF
- | TRBJ1-4 | few | TRBV7-9 | TGTGCCAGCAGCTTTGCGGGAAAGGAAGAAAAACTGTTTTTT | CASSFAGKEEKLFF
TRBD1 | TRBJ1-3 | - | TRBV3-1 | TGTGCCAGCAGCTGGGGACAGGGGCAAGGAAACACCATATATTTT | CASSWGQGQGNTIYF
- | TRBJ1-5 | few | TRBV20-1 | TGCAGTGCCACGGACCTTTATAGCAATCAGCCCCAGCATTTT | CSATDLYSNQPQHF
- | TRBJ2-3 | many | TRBV9 | TGTGCCAGCAGCGTATTAAGCACAGATACGCAGTATTTT | CASSVLSTDTQYF
TRBD1 | TRBJ2-3 | - | TRBV7-9 | TGTGCCCCCAGCTCGGCGGGACAGGGAAGCACAGATACGCAGTATTTT | CAPSSAGQGSTDTQYF
- | TRBJ2-1 | few | TRBV15 | TGTGCCACCAGCAGAGTCTGGCAGGGGAAGGTGAATGAGCAGTTCTTC | CATSRVWQGKVNEQFF
TRBD2 | TRBJ2-7 | - | TRBV20-1 | TGCAGTGCTTCAGGTAGCGGGAGGAAAGAGCAGTACTTC | CSASGSGRKEQYF
- | TRBJ1-1 | - | TRBV7-9 | TGTGCCAGCAGCCCCCGGGACGTGGGGAACACTGAAGCTTTCTTT | CASSPRDVGNTEAFF
- | TRBJ2-4 | few | TRBV21-1 | TGTGCCAGCAGCAAAGTTCGGCACAGGGTGGTCTCCAAAAACATTCAGTACTTC | CASSKVRHRVVSKNIQYF
- | TRBJ2-2 | - | TRBV11-2 | TGTGCCAGCAGCCCCTGGGGGGTGAACACCGGGGAGCTGTTTTTT | CASSPWGVNTGELFF
TRBD1 | TRBJ2-1 | - | TRBV7-2 | TGTGCCAGCAGCCCATCGTGGGACAGGGCTTACAATGAGCAGTTCTTC | CASSPSWDRAYNEQFF
- | TRBJ2-2 | - | TRBV5-1 | TGCGCCAGCAGCTTGAGGACAAACGCCGGGGAGCTGTTTTTT | CASSLRTNAGELFF
- | TRBJ2-5 | many | TRBV29-1 | TGCAGCGTTGATCTATGGGGGTCGGAGACCCAGTACTTC | CSVDLWGSETQYF
TRBD1 | TRBJ2-1 | - | TRBV6-1 | TGTGCCAGCAGTAGACAGGGCTCTACGATTAGTGAGCAGTTCTTC | CASSRQGSTISEQFF
- | TRBJ1-1 | few | TRBV20-1 | TGCAGTGCTAGAGCGCCGGCGAACACTGAAGCTTTCTTT | CSARAPANTEAFF
TRBD1 | TRBJ2-7 | - | TRBV29-1 | TGCAGCGTTCGGGACAGGGAATACGAGCAGTACTTC | CSVRDREYEQYF
- | TRBJ2-3 | many | TRBV7-2 | TGTGCCAGCAGCTTAGATCGGGATGATACGCAGTATTTT | CASSLDRDDTQYF
TRBD1 | TRBJ2-3 | few | TRBV18 | TGTGCCAGCTCACCACCCACGGGGACAGGCACAGATACGCAGTATTTT | CASSPPTGTGTDTQYF
TRBD1 | TRBJ2-7 | few | TRBV11-2 | TGTGCCAGCAGCTTAGGGACAGGGGCGACAACCGAGCAGTACTTC | CASSLGTGATTEQYF
- | TRBJ1-1 | - | TRBV3-1 | TGTGCCAGCAGCCCGAGGGCGAACACTGAAGCTTTCTTT | CASSPRANTEAFF
- | TRBJ2-1 | - | TRBV7-8 | TGTGCCAGCAGCTCCTCTAGCGCAACCTACAATGAGCAGTTCTTC | CASSSSSATYNEQFF
TRBD2 | TRBJ2-1 | - | TRBV3-1 | TGTGCCAGCAGCCAGATGACTAGCGGGAGAACAAATGAGCAGTTCTTC | CASSQMTSGRTNEQFF
- | TRBJ1-1 | - | TRBV25-1 | TGTGCCAGCAGTGATGGAGGCGGGACTACTGAAGCTTTCTTT | CASSDGGGTTEAFF
- | TRBJ2-5 | few | TRBV10-3 | TGTGCCATCAGTGACAACCAAGAGACCCAGTACTTC | CAISDNQETQYF
- | TRBJ1-3 | - | TRBV10-3 | TGTGCCATCAGTGAGTCAAAGGTATCAAGAAACACCATATATTTT | CAISESKVSRNTIYF
- | TRBJ2-1 | few | TRBV27 | TGTGCCAGCAGTCAAAACGGAGGTGGGCAGTTCTTC | CASSQNGGGQFF
- | TRBJ2-1 | once | TRBV12-3/TRBV12-4 | TGTGCCAGCAGTCAGACTCCACTTGAGCAGTTCTTC | CASSQTPLEQFF
TRBD1 | TRBJ2-3 | few | TRBV20-1 | TGCAGTGCTGGCTTTGCGTCGGGACAGGGGGCCGTAGATACGCAGTATTTT | CSAGFASGQGAVDTQYF
TRBD2 | TRBJ2-7 | - | TRBV7-2 | TGTGCCAGCAGCTTTGACACTAGCGGGGCCTACGAGCAGTACTTC | CASSFDTSGAYEQYF
- | TRBJ2-5 | - | TRBV7-7 | TGTGCCAGCAGCCGCTCCGGATACCAAGAGACCCAGTACTTC | CASSRSGYQETQYF
TRBD2 | TRBJ2-7 | few | TRBV6-1 | TGTGCCAGCAGCCCCCCGGGACTAGCGGGAGTTCCCTACGAGCAGTACTTC | CASSPPGLAGVPYEQYF
TRBD2 | TRBJ2-1 | - | TRBV7-9 | TGTGCCAGCAGCTCAGGACTAGCTACCAATGAGCAGTTCTTC | CASSSGLATNEQFF
TRBD2 | TRBJ2-7 | - | TRBV5-6 | TGTGCCAGCAGCTTGGCTAGCGGGAGGGACTTCTACGAGCAGTACTTC | CASSLASGRDFYEQYF
TRBD1 | TRBJ2-6 | many | TRBV12-3/TRBV12-4 | TGTGCCAGCAGCCGCGACAGGGCGGGGGCCAACGTCCTGACTTTC | CASSRDRAGANVLTF
TRBD1 | TRBJ2-3 | - | TRBV18 | TGTGCCAGCTCACCACAGGGGGCAGGATCAGATACGCAGTATTTT | CASSPQGAGSDTQYF
- | TRBJ1-3 | - | TRBV5-1 | TGCGCCAGCAGTTCACAGGTTGGAGACACCATATATTTT | CASSSQVGDTIYF
- | TRBJ2-1 | few | TRBV10-3 | TGTGCCATCAGGGAGAGCTCCTACAATGAGCAGTTCTTC | CAIRESSYNEQFF
- | TRBJ2-2 | - | TRBV6-1 | TGTGCCAGCAGAGAAACAGTTACCGCAGAGCTGTTTTTT | CASRETVTAELFF
- | TRBJ1-6 | few | TRBV18 | TGTGCCAGCTCACCGCCCGAGGTCGATTCACCCCTCCACTTT | CASSPPEVDSPLHF
- | TRBJ1-6 | few | TRBV7-2 | TGTGCCAGCAGCTCGAGGCAGGTTGACTATAATTCACCCCTCCACTTT | CASSSRQVDYNSPLHF
- | TRBJ2-7 | many | TRBV4-3 | TGCGCCAGCAGCCAAGACGGGACTGTAGTCGGCGAGCAGTACTTC | CASSQDGTVVGEQYF
- | TRBJ2-3 | many | TRBV18 | TGTGCCAGCTCACTTACGGTATCAGATACGCAGTATTTT | CASSLTVSDTQYF
- | TRBJ2-7 | - | TRBV20-1 | TGCAGTGCTTCGGGGCGGAGTACCTACGAGCAGTACTTC | CSASGRSTYEQYF
- | TRBJ1-6 | - | TRBV28 | TGTGCCAGCAGCTCTAAGGGGTACAATTCACCCCTCCACTTT | CASSSKGYNSPLHF
TRBD2 | TRBJ2-3 | many | TRBV20-1 | TGCAGTGCTAGGACTAGCGGGAGTAAAGATACGCAGTATTTT | CSARTSGSKDTQYF
TRBD2 | TRBJ2-7 | - | TRBV19 | TGTGCCAGTAGTATACGGGGCGGGAGCTCCTACGAGCAGTACTTC | CASSIRGGSSYEQYF
- | TRBJ2-6 | - | TRBV4-3 | TGCGCCAGCAGCCTGATGGCGGTATCTGGGGCCAACGTCCTGACTTTC | CASSLMAVSGANVLTF
TRBD1 | TRBJ2-3 | few | TRBV4-2 | TGTGCCAGCAGCCAAGACACGACAGGGAGATTCTTTTTT | CASSQDTTGRFFF
- | TRBJ2-2 | - | TRBV7-2 | TGTGCCAGCAGCTTACTCCAGAATATCCCCGGGGAGCTGTTTTTT | CASSLLQNIPGELFF
TRBD2 | TRBJ2-3 | - | TRBV5-1 | TGCGCCAGTAGCGGGAGGGGAGCAGATACGCAGTATTTT | CASSGRGADTQYF
- | TRBJ1-3 | - | TRBV6-1 | TGTGCCAGCAGGAGAACCCGGGACGGCGGAAACACCATATATTTT | CASRRTRDGGNTIYF
TRBD2 | TRBJ2-6 | - | TRBV7-9 | TGTGCCAGCACCCCCGGGGGGTCAGGGGCCAACGTCCTGACTTTC | CASTPGGSGANVLTF
TRBD2 | TRBJ2-3 | - | TRBV20-1 | TGCAGCGCTGTGGGACTAGCGGGGAGCACAGATACGCAGTATTTT | CSAVGLAGSTDTQYF